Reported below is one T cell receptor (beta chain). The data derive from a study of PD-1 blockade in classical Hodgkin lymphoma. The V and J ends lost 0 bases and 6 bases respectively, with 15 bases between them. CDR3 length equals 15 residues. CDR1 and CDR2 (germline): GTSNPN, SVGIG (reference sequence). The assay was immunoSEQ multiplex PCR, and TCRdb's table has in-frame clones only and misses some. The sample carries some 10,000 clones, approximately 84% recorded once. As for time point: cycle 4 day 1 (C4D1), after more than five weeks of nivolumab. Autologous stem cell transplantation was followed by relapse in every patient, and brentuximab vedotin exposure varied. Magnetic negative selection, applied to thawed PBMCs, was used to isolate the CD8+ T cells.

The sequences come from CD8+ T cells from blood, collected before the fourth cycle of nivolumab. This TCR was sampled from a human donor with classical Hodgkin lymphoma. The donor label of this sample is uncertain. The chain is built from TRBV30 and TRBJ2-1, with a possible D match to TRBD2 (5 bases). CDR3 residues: CAWSVLGKGGNEQFF. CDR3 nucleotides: TGTGCCTGGAGTGTACTAGGCAAAGGAGGCAATGAGCAGTTCTTC. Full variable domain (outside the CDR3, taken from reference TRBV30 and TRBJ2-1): SQTIHQWPATLVQPVGSPLSLECTVEGTSNPNLYWYRQAAGRGLQLLFYSVGIGQISSEVPQNLSASRPQDRQFILSSKKLLLSDSGFYLCAWSVLGKGGNEQFFGPGTRLTVL.